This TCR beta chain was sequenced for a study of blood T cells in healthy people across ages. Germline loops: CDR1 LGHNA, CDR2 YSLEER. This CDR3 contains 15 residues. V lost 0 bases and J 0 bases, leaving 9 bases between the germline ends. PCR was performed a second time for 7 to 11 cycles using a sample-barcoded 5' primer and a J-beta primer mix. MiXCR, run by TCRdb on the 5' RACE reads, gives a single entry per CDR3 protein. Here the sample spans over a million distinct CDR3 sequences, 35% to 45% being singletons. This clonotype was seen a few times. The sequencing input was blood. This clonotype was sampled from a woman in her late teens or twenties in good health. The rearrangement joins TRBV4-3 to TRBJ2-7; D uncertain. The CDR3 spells CASSQDRFGSYEQYF. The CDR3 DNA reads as TGCGCCAGCAGCCAAGACAGGTTCGGCTCCTACGAGCAGTACTTC.